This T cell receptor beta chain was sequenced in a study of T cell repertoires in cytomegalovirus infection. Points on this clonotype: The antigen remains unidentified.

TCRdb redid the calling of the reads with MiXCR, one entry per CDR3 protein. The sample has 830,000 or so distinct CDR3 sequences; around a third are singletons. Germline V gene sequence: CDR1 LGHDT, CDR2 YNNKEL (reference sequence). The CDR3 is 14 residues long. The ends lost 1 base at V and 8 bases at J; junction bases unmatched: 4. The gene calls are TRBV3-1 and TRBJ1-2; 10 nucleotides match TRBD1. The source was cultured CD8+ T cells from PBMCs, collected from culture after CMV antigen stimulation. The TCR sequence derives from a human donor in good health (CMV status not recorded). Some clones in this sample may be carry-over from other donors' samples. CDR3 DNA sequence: TGTGCCAGCAGCCAAGCCGGGACAGGGGCCGGCTACACCTTC. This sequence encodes CASSQAGTGAGYTF.